This T cell receptor (beta chain) emerged from a study of beta chain features in type 1 diabetes. TCRB transcripts that were expressed got sequenced, as all of the isolated RNA had been reverse transcribed. The protocol was immunoSEQ multiplex PCR, while the TCRdb copy is restricted to in-frame clones and leaves out a portion. The table lists hundreds of thousands of clones, 9% to 10% of them singletons. With 6 bases clipped from V and 9 bases from J, the junction kept 10 bases outside the gene matches. The germline CDR1 and CDR2 sequences are LNHDA and SQIVND (reference sequence). CDR3 length: 15 residues.

This sequence was found in a woman under 30 in good health. The chain joins TRBV19 to TRBJ1-6; 8 bases align to TRBD1. The source material was naive CD4+ T cells from blood. The chain's CDR3 is CASSSGQGYPSPLHF. The CDR3 DNA is TGTGCCAGTAGCTCTGGACAGGGTTATCCTTCACCCCTCCACTTT.